A single sample gave rise to the 7 T cell receptor beta chains below, sequenced in a study of T cells in Graves' hyperthyroidism and ophthalmopathy (dated by TCRdb to 2018 to 2020). Libraries were built with multiplex PCR. Sequencing took place on an Illumina HiSeq 2000. The TCR beta CDR3 regions were amplified from the RNA transcripts. A first-round RT-PCR of the TCR CDR3 used the HTBI primer set with the Qiagen OneStep RT-PCR kit. TCRdb passed the public sequencing reads through fastp at Q25 and MiXCR, retaining productive beta sequences. Duplicate CDR3 protein sequences are folded into a single record with the most common DNA and genes. The sample table shows about 520,000 distinct CDR3 sequences, and less than 25% are seen once. About 11% of the sample comes from the top ten. The source material was blood. These receptors came from a woman aged 30 to 39 with Graves' ophthalmopathy.

The gene calls are TRBV7-2 and TRBJ1-6; D unresolved. Looked up from germline, CDR1 is SGHTA and CDR2 is FQGNSA. The CDR3 contains 13 residues. V gave up 1 base and J gave up 8 bases, with 6 bases separating them. The CDR3 DNA is TGTGCCAGCAGCTTAGTTACAGATTCACCCCTCCACTTT. Protein: CASSLVTDSPLHF.

The sample holds many counts of this clonotype. The V call is TRBV5-1, the J call TRBJ2-5; D not resolved. The CDR3 totals 14 residues. Germline V lookup: CDR1 SGHRS, CDR2 YFSETQ. V was trimmed by 4 bases and J by 5 bases, leaving 15 bases between them. DNA for the CDR3: TGCGCCAGCAGCCTTGTAATCGAGCCGGAGACCCAGTACTTC. Amino acids: CASSLVIEPETQYF.

This clonotype has a handful of counts. The chain is built from TRBV12-3 or TRBV12-4 and TRBJ1-1; TRBD1 agrees at 8 bases. The CDR3 length is 12 residues. V lost 2 bases to trimming and J lost 13 bases; unmatched junction nucleotides: 6. The CDR3 region is CASSLPGQGGFF. The CDR3 nucleotides read TGTGCCAGCAGTTTACCTGGACAGGGAGGTTTCTTT.

This clonotype showed up many times. The chain links TRBV5-1 to TRBJ2-7; tentatively, D is TRBD1 or TRBD2 (5 bases each). The CDR3 runs 15 residues. Germline lookup yields CDR1 SGHRS and CDR2 YFSETQ. V lost 3 bases and J lost 6, with 19 bases in between. Here the CDR3 DNA reads TGCGCCAGCAGCTGGACGGGACCGACCTCCCCCGAGCAGTACTTC. Encoded protein: CASSWTGPTSPEQYF.

The chain combines TRBV28 with TRBJ1-2, with D hard to call. The germline V gene encodes CDR1 MDHEN and CDR2 SYDVKM. V was pared by 6 bases and J by 11 bases, with 10 bases between. This CDR3 has 10 residues. The CDR3 loop reads CASSNPSYTF. DNA of the CDR3: TGTGCCAGCAGCAATCCCAGTTACACCTTC.

The V call is TRBV12-3 or TRBV12-4, the J call TRBJ2-4; no clear D. The CDR3 contains 13 residues. Trimming removed 5 bases at V and 8 bases at J, with 13 bases between. As DNA, the CDR3 is TGTGCCAGCAGTCTAGGTTTTGGAGACATTCAGTACTTC. As protein: CASSLGFGDIQYF.

Many counts were recorded for this clonotype. The chain carries TRBV6-1 and TRBJ1-2; no firm D call. This CDR3 comprises 15 residues. Germline values: CDR1 MNHNS, CDR2 SASEGT. V was cut by 7 bases and J by 0 bases, with 15 bases left in between. The DNA for the CDR3 is TGTGCCAGCAACCCTCGAGGGCCCTCTAACTATGGCTACACCTTC. Amino acids: CASNPRGPSNYGYTF.